Presented here are 12 T cell receptor beta chains from one specimen sequenced in a study of T cells in women clearing cervical HPV infection. Repertoires were generated with immunoSEQ multiplex PCR, while TCRdb's copy carries only in-frame clones and drops some. The sample shows about 36,000 clones, and approximately 3.7% sits with its ten largest clones. The sample consisted of blood buffy coat. The receptor set was obtained from a woman between 18 and 70 years old with a cervical HPV16 infection that either progressed to CIN3+ or cleared (not recorded which).

About this clone: The read gets to within 3 residues of the CDR3 end, and the germline J gene fills in the rest. The chain employs TRBV7-6 and TRBJ2-1, with 9 bases lining up with TRBD1. Trimming cost V 2 bases and J 5 bases; bases outside gene matches: 4. Looked up from germline, CDR1 is SGHVS and CDR2 is FNYEAQ. The CDR3 is made up of 15 amino acids. The covered CDR3 bases are TGTGCCAGCAGCTTAACAGGGGGCCCCCACAATGAG. Its protein is CASSLTGGPHNE. The complete CDR3 protein is CASSLTGGPHNEQFF.

Points on this clone: The read stops 3 residues short of the end of the CDR3; the missing end is completed from the germline J gene. V gene TRBV29-1 combines with J gene TRBJ1-1, with 8 positions matching TRBD1. The germline V gene has CDR1 SQVTM and CDR2 ANQGSEA. V gave up 6 bases and J gave up 5 bases; unmatched junction bases: 14. The CDR3 is 15 amino acids. CDR3 bases read: TGCAGCGTGGGGACAGTAGACAGGGGATGGACTGAA. It specifies CSVGTVDRGWTE. The full CDR3 sequence reads CSVGTVDRGWTEAFF.

As regards this clone: The read falls 3 residues short of the CDR3 end, and the missing part is taken from the germline J gene. J is TRBJ1-5 and V is TRBV7-3, with D uncertain. Germline V gene data show CDR1 as SGHTA and CDR2 as FQGTGA. This CDR3 is built from 15 residues. V dropped 4 bases and J dropped 0 bases, with 10 bases sitting between them. CDR3 loop: CASSSRGSSNQPQHF. The sequenced part of the CDR3 DNA is TGTGCCAGCAGCTCCCGGGGATCTAGCAATCAGCCC. The complete variable domain, with remaining parts taken from reference TRBV7-3 and TRBJ1-5, reads GAGVSQTPSNKVTEKGKYVELRCDPISGHTALYWYRQSLGQGPEFLIYFQGTGAADDSGLPNDRFFAVRPEGSVSTLKIQRTERGDSAVYLCASSSRGSSNQPQHFGDGTRLSIL.

About this clone: Relative to the germline gene, one junction end is altered; a read error may explain this. From the germline J gene comes the end of the CDR3, since the read stops 3 residues before it. The chain uses TRBV7-7 and TRBJ2-5; D perhaps matches TRBD1 (6 bases). Germline V gene sequence: CDR1 SSHAT, CDR2 FNYEAQ (reference sequence). The CDR3 has 14 amino acids. The CDR3 here is CASSSDRNQETQYF. CDR3 DNA, as far as it was read: TGTGCTAGCAGCTCAGACAGGAACCAAGAGACC.

This CDR3 reads CSASFVGQLYEQYF. The covered CDR3 bases are TGCAGTGCTAGTTTTGTAGGACAGCTCTACGAG. J is TRBJ2-7 and V is TRBV20-1; the D gene is possibly TRBD1 (6 bases). The CDR3 end lies 3 residues beyond the end of the read and is filled in from the germline J gene. The V and J ends lost 3 bases and 3 bases respectively, with 15 bases between them. This CDR3 contains 14 residues. CDR1 DFQATT and CDR2 SNEGSKA come from the germline V gene (reference sequence).

Worth noting for this clone: The read terminates 3 residues before the CDR3 end, so the remaining end is supplied by the germline J gene. V is TRBV7-8 and J is TRBJ2-7; 9 bases are a match to TRBD2. Germline V gene sequence: CDR1 SGHVS, CDR2 FQNEAQ. J lost 5 bases, V lost 5 bases, and 13 bases had no gene match. This CDR3 is 16 amino acids long. The CDR3: CASSPEGLAGAHEQYF. The sequenced CDR3 bases are TGTGCCAGCAGCCCGGAGGGGTTAGCGGGAGCCCACGAG.

To note about this clone: The read stops 3 residues short of the end of the CDR3; the missing end is completed from the germline J gene. The V and J genes are TRBV10-3 and TRBJ1-1; TRBD1 aligns across 8 bases. With 2 bases clipped from V and 7 bases from J, the junction kept 6 bases outside the gene matches. The germline V gene has CDR1 ENHRY and CDR2 SYGVKD. The CDR3 runs 14 residues. CDR3 sequence reads: CAISEGQGWDEAFF. The sequenced CDR3 bases are TGTGCCATCAGTGAGGGACAGGGATGGGATGAA.

Concerning this clone: The read finishes 3 residues shy of the CDR3 end, and the germline J gene is used to complete it. The V and J genes are TRBV30 and TRBJ1-2, with no clear D. Germline V gene lookup returns CDR1 GTSNPN and CDR2 SVGIG (reference sequence). CDR3 length: 15 amino acids. The CDR3 protein is CAWSASGSSYNDYTF. Incomplete CDR3 DNA: TGTGCCTGGAGCGCGAGCGGTAGCTCCTACAATGAC.

Worth noting for this clone: The read gets to within 3 residues of the CDR3 end, and the germline J gene fills in the rest. This chain joins TRBV7-9 and TRBJ1-2; D gene unclear. CDR3 length equals 12 residues. Germline V gene lookup returns CDR1 SEHNR and CDR2 FQNEAQ (reference sequence). The part of the CDR3 DNA that was read is TGTGCCAGCAGCTCACGATCGGGGATC. It specifies CASSSRSGI. The whole CDR3 sequence reads CASSSRSGIYTF.

Note on this clone: The read gets to within 3 residues of the CDR3 end, and the germline J gene fills in the rest. J is TRBJ1-2 and V is TRBV19; D ambiguous. Germline lookup yields CDR1 LNHDA and CDR2 SQIVND (reference sequence). CDR3 length: 15 amino acids. The part of the CDR3 DNA that was read is TGTGCCAGTAGTATCAAGTCTAGCGGGATCTACGGG. It translates to CASSIKSSGIYG. The CDR3 in its entirety is CASSIKSSGIYGYTF.

The sequenced part of the CDR3 DNA is TGTGCCAGCAGGTTGGGAGGGGCGGGGGGGCGGCAAGAGACC. Translation: CASRLGGAGGRQET. From start to end, the CDR3 is CASRLGGAGGRQETQYF. This sequence joins TRBV12-3 or TRBV12-4 and TRBJ2-5, with TRBD2 matching 9 bases. The read terminates 3 residues before the CDR3 end, so the remaining end is supplied by the germline J gene. This CDR3 has 17 amino acids. The V segment lost 6 bases and the J segment 2 bases; nucleotides outside the gene matches: 13.

Details on this clone: The CDR3 is cut off 3 residues early in the read; its end comes from the germline J gene. The chain has TRBV3-1 (or the pseudogene TRBV3-2) and TRBJ2-7; the match to TRBD2 covers 8 bases. Germline lookup yields CDR1 LGHDT and CDR2 YNNKEL (reference sequence). CDR3 length equals 15 residues. V dropped 3 bases and J dropped 1; count of bases not matched to a gene: 5. The CDR3 loop reads CASSQVLAASYEQYF. The part of the CDR3 DNA that was read is TGTGCCAGCAGCCAGGTACTAGCGGCTTCCTACGAG.